Presented here are 12 T cell receptor beta chains from one specimen sequenced in a study of T cell clonality in common variable immunodeficiency. Study-wide results and limits: Reportedly, TCR beta sequences from common variable immunodeficiency showed fewer deletions and N-nucleotide insertions.

Their antigen targets remain unknown. TCRdb's copy holds only in-frame clones and misses some; the assay was immunoSEQ multiplex PCR. The table records 30,000 to 40,000 clones without singletons, the ten largest covering 6.5% to 7.5%. Sequenced material: peripheral blood mononuclear cells. The receptors were sampled from a human donor with common variable immunodeficiency.

Regarding this clone: The read ends 3 residues shy of where the CDR3 ends; the end is completed using the germline J gene. The gene calls are TRBV7-6 and TRBJ2-1, with no clear D. V was clipped by 5 bases and J by 4 bases, with 9 bases between them. The CDR3 consists of 13 residues. Germline V lookup: CDR1 SGHVS, CDR2 FNYEAQ. The CDR3 spells CASSVGEYNEQFF. The sequenced part of the CDR3 DNA is TGTGCCAGCAGCGTGGGCGAATACAATGAG.

There are many counts of this clone. The CDR3 goes on 3 residues after the read ends, and that part is filled in from the germline J gene. This chain uses TRBV16 with TRBJ1-1; weak D call: TRBD1 (5 bases). V lost 4 bases and J 1 base, leaving 13 bases between the germline ends. CDR3 length: 15 amino acids. The germline CDR1 and CDR2 sequences are KGHSY and FQNENV. CDR3 amino acids: CASSPLRQGNTEAFF. Partial CDR3 DNA: TGTGCCAGCAGCCCCCTCCGCCAGGGGAACACTGAA.

The table lists this clone with many counts. The read ends 3 residues before the CDR3 terminus; that terminus is restored from the germline J gene. V gene TRBV7-9 combines with J gene TRBJ1-1, with TRBD1 identical over 9 bases. V gave up 5 bases and J gave up 6 bases; unmatched junction bases: 10. This CDR3 contains 15 residues. From germline, CDR1 is SEHNR and CDR2 FQNEAQ (reference sequence). Incomplete CDR3 DNA: TGTGCCAGCAGCGTGAAACAGGGGGCCGGCGCTGAA. It yields the protein CASSVKQGAGAE. The CDR3 reads in full as CASSVKQGAGAEAFF.

This clone showed up many times. From the germline J gene comes the end of the CDR3, since the read stops 3 residues before it. The rearrangement uses TRBV5-1 and TRBJ2-3, with 9 bases identical to TRBD2. V was pared by 0 bases and J by 4 bases, with 6 bases of the junction left unmatched. Germline-derived CDR1 and CDR2 are SGHRS and YFSETQ. This CDR3 has 16 residues. The CDR3: CASSLEISGRADTQYF. CDR3 DNA (partial): TGCGCCAGCAGCTTGGAGATTAGCGGGAGAGCAGATACG.

About this clone itself: The read halts 3 residues ahead of the CDR3 end, with the missing end drawn from the germline J gene. The V call is TRBV20-1, the J call TRBJ2-5; TRBD2 matches at 10 bases. The V gene end was trimmed by 6 bases and the J gene end by 6 bases; junction bases not matched to a gene: 7. Germline lookup yields CDR1 DFQATT and CDR2 SNEGSKA (reference sequence). The CDR3 spans 13 residues. CDR3: CSALAGVGKTQYF. Incomplete CDR3 DNA: TGCAGTGCCCTAGCGGGAGTTGGGAAGACC.

In its sample, this clone was seen many times. The missing CDR3 end, 3 residues past where the read stops, is filled in from the germline J gene. The J gene is TRBJ2-2, the V gene TRBV24-1; 10 bases fit TRBD1. The length of the CDR3 is 14 residues. Trimming at V came to 9 bases and at J to 3 bases, leaving 3 bases not matched to a gene. CDR1 and CDR2 from the germline V gene are KGHDR and SFDVKD. The DNA read from the CDR3 is TGTGCCACCTCGGGACAGGGGTACACCGGGGAG. Protein: CATSGQGYTGE. The full-length CDR3 reads as CATSGQGYTGELFF.

Of note for this clone: The read ends 3 residues shy of where the CDR3 ends; the end is completed using the germline J gene. This chain uses TRBV7-3 with TRBJ2-1, with 7 nucleotides matching TRBD1. In germline, CDR1 is SGHTA, CDR2 FQGTGA. The CDR3 is 15 residues long. The junction had 11 bases not matched to a gene; V was cut back by 5 bases and J by 7 bases. The sequenced CDR3 bases are TGTGCCAGCAGCCAGGGGGATCTCTGGCGGAATGAG. It yields the protein CASSQGDLWRNE. The entire CDR3 protein is CASSQGDLWRNEQFF.

This clone was picked up many times. The CDR3 bases that were read are TGTGCCAGCAGCCAAGCGGGCCGGGGTGAG. Its translation: CASSQAGRGE. The full-length CDR3 reads as CASSQAGRGEQFF. The V and J genes are TRBV3-1 (or the pseudogene TRBV3-2) and TRBJ2-1; a possible D gene is TRBD2 (5 bases). The CDR3 end falls 3 residues outside the read, so it is completed with the germline J gene. CDR1 LGHDT and CDR2 YNNKEL come from the germline V gene (reference sequence). Trimming shortened V by 1 base and J by 9 bases, and 10 bases separated the two germline ends. This CDR3 has 13 residues.

This clone was observed a few times. The read comes to an end 3 residues before the CDR3 does, leaving the germline J gene to fill in the end. V and J are TRBV30 and TRBJ2-2; TRBD1 agrees at 12 bases. J lost 5 bases, V lost 1 base, and 5 bases had no gene match. The germline gives CDR1 GTSNPN, CDR2 SVGIG (reference sequence). The CDR3 extends over 16 amino acids. The chain's CDR3 is CAWSGGQGAWTGELFF. The DNA read from the CDR3 is TGTGCCTGGAGTGGGGGACAGGGGGCATGGACCGGGGAG.

A word on this clone: The CDR3 extends 3 residues past the end of the read, so its final part is completed from the germline J gene. The chain joins TRBV7-3 to TRBJ2-5, with D possibly TRBD2 on 6 matching bases. V lost 5 bases and J 2 bases, leaving 15 bases between the germline ends. CDR1 and CDR2 (germline): SGHTA, FQGTGA. This CDR3 is built from 15 residues. The part of the CDR3 DNA that was read is TGTGCCAGCAGCCGTAGCGGAGATATTCAAGAGACC. Amino acids: CASSRSGDIQET. The entire CDR3 protein reads CASSRSGDIQETQYF.

In this sample, this clone turned up many times. The CDR3 end is not reached by the read, which stops 3 residues before it; the germline J gene fills it in. The chain links TRBV4-2 to TRBJ2-7, with D possibly TRBD2 on 5 matching bases. The germline V gene encodes CDR1 LGHNA and CDR2 YNFKEQ. The CDR3 covers 15 residues. The V and J ends lost 0 bases and 3 bases respectively, with 12 bases between them. Incomplete CDR3 DNA: TGTGCCAGCAGCCAAGACCCCCCGGGGAGCTACGAG. It translates to CASSQDPPGSYE. The CDR3 reads in full as CASSQDPPGSYEQYF.

CDR3 bases read: TGTGCCAGCAGCTTGGTGGCGGGAGGGCCGGTCGAG. Translated, it gives CASSLVAGGPVE. Given in full, the CDR3 is CASSLVAGGPVEQYF. This sequence joins TRBV5-6 and TRBJ2-7, with 9 bases fitting TRBD2. The read gets to within 3 residues of the CDR3 end, and the germline J gene fills in the rest. This CDR3 is built from 15 residues. V lost 0 bases, J lost 6 bases, and 7 bases stayed unmatched. Germline assignment: CDR1 SGHDT and CDR2 YYEEEE.